This TCR beta chain was captured in a study of T cells of healthy individuals. A single count supports this clonotype. The trim removed 4 bases at V and 4 bases at J, leaving 7 bases unmatched. The CDR3 has 15 residues. Looked up from germline, CDR1 is SGHTA and CDR2 is FQGNSA. TCRdb fed the 5' RACE reads into MiXCR, producing one record per CDR3 protein. The sample has 95,000 to 100,000 distinct CDR3 sequences, approximately 15% seen once. The receptor comes from a human donor in good health. J is TRBJ2-5 and V is TRBV7-2, with 9 bases that match TRBD2. The CDR3 bases are TGTGCCAGCAGCTGGGCGGGGGGGGTTAGAGAGACCCAGTACTTC. Protein sequence: CASSWAGGVRETQYF.